This T cell receptor beta chain was profiled in a study of identical twins. Broader study findings: An excess of low generation probability was shown by twin-shared out-of-frame alpha sequences. Carriage of fewer insertions was seen in abundant cord blood beta clonotypes, whereas memory repertoires showed none.

This CDR3 spans 13 amino acids. Germline CDR1 SGHRS, CDR2 YFSETQ. Unmatched junction bases numbered 3, after V lost 4 bases and J lost 3 bases. cDNA molecules carried unique molecular identifiers, and template switching added a universal primer site. TCRdb independently ran MiXCR on the 5' RACE reads; one entry per CDR3 protein. The data contain about 500,000 distinct CDR3 sequences, over 11% of them seen just once; the ten biggest clones take up around 0.98%. With respect to this clonotype: Antigen specificity is unknown.

These data were also filed under a second study, of yellow fever vaccine responses in identical twins. Per that study: Twins reportedly had a vaccine T cell response that seemed partly convergent, partly personalized.

The sample was CD4+ T cells sorted from blood. The receptor was derived from a woman in her late teens or twenties in good health. V is TRBV5-1 and J is TRBJ2-7, with TRBD1 matching 8 bases. The CDR3 sequence: CASSPGQDYEQYF. The DNA for the CDR3 is TGCGCCAGCAGCCCGGGACAGGACTACGAGCAGTACTTC.